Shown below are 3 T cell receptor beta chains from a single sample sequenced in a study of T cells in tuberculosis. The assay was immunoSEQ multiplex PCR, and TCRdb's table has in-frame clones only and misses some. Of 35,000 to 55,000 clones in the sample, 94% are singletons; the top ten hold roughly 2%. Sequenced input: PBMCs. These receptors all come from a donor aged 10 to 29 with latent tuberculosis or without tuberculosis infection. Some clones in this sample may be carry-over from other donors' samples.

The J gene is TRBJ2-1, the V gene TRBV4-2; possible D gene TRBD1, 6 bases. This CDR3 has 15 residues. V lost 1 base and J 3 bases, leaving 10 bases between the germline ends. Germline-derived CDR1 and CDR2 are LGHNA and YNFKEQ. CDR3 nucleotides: TGTGCCAGCAGCCAAGCCAGGGGAGTCTACAATGAGCAGTTCTTC. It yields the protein CASSQARGVYNEQFF.

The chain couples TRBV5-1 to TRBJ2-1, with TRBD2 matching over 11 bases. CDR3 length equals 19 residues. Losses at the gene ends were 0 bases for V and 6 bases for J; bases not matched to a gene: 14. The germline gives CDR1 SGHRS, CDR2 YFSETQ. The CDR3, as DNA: TGCGCCAGCAGCTTGGGGGTTCGAGTAGCGGGAGGGAAAGGCAATGAGCAGTTCTTC. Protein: CASSLGVRVAGGKGNEQFF.

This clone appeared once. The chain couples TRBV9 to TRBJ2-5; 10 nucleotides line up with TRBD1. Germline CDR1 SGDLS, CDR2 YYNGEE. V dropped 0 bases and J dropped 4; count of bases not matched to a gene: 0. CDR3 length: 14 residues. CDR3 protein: CASSVGDRGETQYF. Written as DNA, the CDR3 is TGTGCCAGCAGCGTAGGGGACAGGGGAGAGACCCAGTACTTC.